This entry lists 21 T cell receptor beta chains sequenced from one sample in a study of Graves' ophthalmopathy and Graves' hyperthyroidism. The TCR beta CDR3 regions underwent amplification from RNA transcripts. First-round RT-PCR employed HTBI primers, with a second-round multiplex PCR after it. TCRdb ran MiXCR on the multiplex PCR reads and lists one entry per CDR3 protein. The table records a few hundred thousand distinct CDR3 sequences, approximately 35% of them present only once. Sequenced sample: peripheral blood or thyroid tissue (not recorded which). These receptors all come from an adult man with Graves' hyperthyroidism.

In regard to this clonotype: Just one base apart from a much larger clone, this may be a read error. The J gene is TRBJ1-5, the V gene TRBV29-1; possibly TRBD1 for D (5 bases). There are 14 residues in the CDR3. Per the germline V gene, CDR1 is SQVTM and CDR2 is ANQGSEA. V was shortened by 4 bases and J by 5 bases, with 15 bases between the two germline ends. The CDR3 DNA reads as TGCAGCGTTGTGGGCGGGGGGGTCTATCAGCCCCAGCATTTT. Its protein is CSVVGGGVYQPQHF.

V is TRBV7-2 and J is TRBJ2-7; possibly TRBD2 for D (5 bases). The J call is in doubt because the DNA end fits TRBJ2-1 better. The CDR3 is made up of 13 amino acids. Germline V gene lookup returns CDR1 SGHTA and CDR2 FQGNSA. The CDR3 nucleotides are TGTGCCAGCAGCGGGGAGATGGTCAATGAGCAGTTCTTC. This gives the protein CASSGEMVNEQFF.

The V gene is TRBV11-2, the J gene TRBJ2-5; 7 bases fit TRBD1. The CDR3 length is 14 residues. Germline CDR1 and CDR2: SGHAT and FQNNGV. Trimming cost V 11 bases and J 1 base; bases outside gene matches: 10. The CDR3 loop reads CAWSPGGTQETQYF. The CDR3 DNA sequence: TGTGCCTGGTCCCCAGGGGGTACCCAAGAGACCCAGTACTTC.

With respect to this clonotype: It may be a read error: a sequence one base away is much more abundant. The rearrangement uses TRBV10-3 and TRBJ1-4; D is perhaps TRBD1 (5 bases). The CDR3 runs to 13 residues. The germline V gene has CDR1 ENHRY and CDR2 SYGVKD. This CDR3 is CAISEDSNEELFF. The DNA of the CDR3 is TGTGCCATCAGTGAGGACAGTAATGAAGAACTGTTTTTT.

This sequence joins TRBV7-3 and TRBJ2-7; TRBD2 might be the D (6 bases). CDR3 length: 13 amino acids. Trimming cost V 4 bases and J 7 bases, with 14 bases left between them. Germline lookup yields CDR1 SGHTA and CDR2 FQGTGA. CDR3 in DNA: TGTGCCAGCAGCTCGGGAGAATACAATGAGCAGTACTTC. This codes for CASSSGEYNEQYF.

V gene TRBV20-1 combines with J gene TRBJ1-1, with D possibly being TRBD1 (5 bases). CDR1 is DFQATT and CDR2 is SNEGSKA in the germline V gene (reference sequence). The CDR3 runs to 14 residues. The ends were cut back, 6 bases at V and 5 bases at J, with 19 bases in the middle. The CDR3 sequence: CSARRGGLTTEAFF. In DNA form, the CDR3 reads TGCAGTGCCAGACGGGGGGGGTTAACGACTGAAGCTTTCTTT.

As for this clonotype: The junction departs from the called germline gene at one end, perhaps through a read error. The chain employs TRBV13 and TRBJ2-7; D is perhaps TRBD2 (6 bases). Germline-derived CDR1 and CDR2 are PRHDT and FYEKMQ (reference sequence). This CDR3 is built from 12 residues. The CDR3 bases are TGTGCCAGCAGCCTGGGGTCGGGGGAGCAGCACTTC. Its translation: CASSLGSGEQHF.

The rearrangement joins TRBV4-1 to TRBJ2-6; D tentatively reads TRBD1 or TRBD2 (5 bases each). The CDR3 has 17 residues. Germline V lookup: CDR1 MGHRA, CDR2 YSYEKL. Trimming cost V 1 base and J 0 bases, with 10 bases left between them. CDR3 loop: CASSQGGASSGANVLTF. CDR3 DNA: TGCGCCAGCAGCCAAGGAGGGGCCAGCTCTGGGGCCAACGTCCTGACTTTC.

This clonotype was found a few times. This sequence joins TRBV7-9 and TRBJ1-6, with D hard to call. CDR3 length: 15 amino acids. Germline V gives CDR1 SEHNR, CDR2 FQNEAQ (reference sequence). With 2 bases removed from V and 10 bases from J, the gap between germline ends came to 15 bases. The CDR3 sequence: CASSLSERPESPLHF. CDR3 nucleotides: TGTGCCAGCAGCTTATCTGAACGCCCGGAGTCACCCCTCCACTTT.

This clonotype showed up many times. V usage is TRBV6-4 and J usage is TRBJ2-2, with a weak D call TRBD1 (5 bases). The germline V gene has CDR1 MRHNA and CDR2 SNTAGT. The CDR3 sequence is 13 residues long. The germline V and J ends were trimmed by 4 bases and 5 bases, with 8 bases remaining between them. The CDR3 DNA reads TGTGCCAGCAGTGGGGGCCGAACCGGGGAGCTGTTTTTT. Translation gives CASSGGRTGELFF.

V and J are TRBV20-1 and TRBJ2-2; D gene unclear. Looked up from germline, CDR1 is DFQATT and CDR2 is SNEGSKA (reference sequence). V lost 3 bases to trimming and J lost 1 base, with 12 bases between them. The CDR3 length is 15 residues. This CDR3 is CSARVWDQNTGELFF. CDR3 coding DNA: TGCAGTGCTAGGGTATGGGATCAGAACACCGGGGAGCTGTTTTTT.

This clonotype was detected many times. The chain uses TRBV6-5 and TRBJ1-6; TRBD1 might be the D (6 bases). Deletions cut 7 bases from V and 12 bases from J, with 16 bases between. Germline lookup yields CDR1 MNHEY and CDR2 SVGAGI. This CDR3 is 13 amino acids long. CDR3 in amino acids: CASTHEGGLPLHF. CDR3 DNA: TGTGCCAGCACCCACGAGGGGGGCCTACCCCTCCACTTT.

Only a few counts were recorded for this clonotype. J is TRBJ2-7 and V is TRBV24-1; D is perhaps TRBD1 or TRBD2 (5 bases each). The J call may be incorrect, as the DNA end agrees better with TRBJ2-1. CDR1 is KGHDR, CDR2 SFDVKD, per germline. There are 12 residues in the CDR3. The CDR3 nucleotides are TGTGCCACCAGGTCGGGGACCCGTGAGCAGTTCTTC. This codes for CATRSGTREQFF.

V and J are TRBV10-3 and TRBJ2-5, with D perhaps matching TRBD2 (6 bases). The J call is in doubt because the DNA end fits TRBJ2-1 better. CDR3 size: 14 residues. Germline CDR1 ENHRY, CDR2 SYGVKD. The CDR3 nucleotides read TGTGCCATCCAAGAGACTAGGGACTACAATGAGCAGTTCTTC. It codes for CAIQETRDYNEQFF.

In this sample, this clonotype turned up many times. V and J are TRBV14 and TRBJ1-1; D is perhaps TRBD1 (5 bases). The germline V gene has CDR1 SGHDN and CDR2 FVKESK. V shed 1 base and J shed 4 bases, with 13 bases lying between them. This CDR3 has 15 residues. The CDR3 spells CASSQGDGYGTEAFF. DNA for the CDR3: TGTGCCAGCAGCCAAGGGGACGGATACGGCACTGAAGCTTTCTTT. The full variable domain, in which reference TRBV14 and TRBJ1-1 provide the parts outside the CDR3, is EAGVTQFPSHSVIEKGQTVTLRCDPISGHDNLYWYRRVMGKEIKFLLHFVKESKQDESGMPNNRFLAERTGGTYSTLKVQPAELEDSGVYFCASSQGDGYGTEAFFGQGTRLTVV.

This clonotype came up once. The V gene is TRBV5-1, the J gene TRBJ2-1; the match to TRBD2 covers 7 bases. This CDR3 contains 16 residues. Germline V gives CDR1 SGHRS, CDR2 YFSETQ. Losses at the gene ends were 4 bases for V and 2 bases for J; bases not matched to a gene: 9. Here the CDR3 reads CASSPGGAGTYNEQFF. The CDR3 DNA sequence: TGCGCCAGCAGCCCCGGGGGAGCGGGAACCTACAATGAGCAGTTCTTC.

Note on this clonotype: The missing conserved phenylalanine or tryptophan at the end of this CDR3 makes a read error likely. The chain employs TRBV2 and TRBJ1-1; D is unclear. CDR1 SNHLY and CDR2 FYNNEI come from the germline V gene. The CDR3 spans 14 residues. The CDR3 DNA is TGTGCCAGCAGTGCCGGGCCCGGCGGCACTGGAGCTTTCGTT. Translation: CASSAGPGGTGAFV.

In this sample, this clonotype turned up a few times. The V call is TRBV19, the J call TRBJ2-7; 7 nucleotides line up with TRBD1. The CDR3 is 12 amino acids. The V gene's germline CDR1 is LNHDA and CDR2 SQIVND (reference sequence). V gave up 6 bases and J gave up 3 bases; unmatched junction bases: 2. CDR3 residues: CASRGTDYEQYF. Written as DNA, the CDR3 is TGTGCCAGTAGGGGGACAGACTACGAGCAGTACTTC.

This clonotype was counted many times. CDR3 in amino acids: CSVEGGENYGYTF. DNA of the CDR3: TGCAGCGTTGAAGGCGGGGAAAACTATGGCTACACCTTC. The V gene is TRBV29-1, the J gene TRBJ1-2; no reliable D call. Germline values: CDR1 SQVTM, CDR2 ANQGSEA. V lost 1 base, J lost 2 bases, and 8 bases lay in between. The CDR3 length is 13 residues.

In its sample, this clonotype was seen many times. The chain joins TRBV12-3 or TRBV12-4 to TRBJ2-5; the match to TRBD1 covers 7 bases. The CDR3 runs to 14 residues. V lost 5 bases, J lost 2 bases, and 5 bases stayed unmatched. The CDR3: CASSTGTEQETQYF. The CDR3 nucleotides read TGTGCCAGCAGTACCGGGACAGAGCAAGAGACCCAGTACTTC.

The J gene is TRBJ1-1, the V gene TRBV9; no reliable D call. V was clipped by 0 bases and J by 7 bases, with 7 bases between them. CDR3 length: 12 amino acids. CDR1 SGDLS and CDR2 YYNGEE come from the germline V gene. CDR3 DNA sequence: TGTGCCAGCAGCGTAGGGGGTGGTGAAGCTTTCTTT. Its translation is CASSVGGGEAFF.